These 27 T cell receptor beta chains came from one sample sequenced in a study of regulatory T cells in long-lasting Graves disease (dated by TCRdb to the early 2020s). The library was prepared using multiplex PCR. For sequencing, an Illumina HiSeq 4000 was employed. iRepertoire HTBI primers and Arm-PCR amplification of CDR3 regions were used to construct TCR beta libraries. Clones were called with MiXCR by TCRdb after fastp trimmed the public reads at Q25, and only in-frame beta chains were retained. Rows are combined by CDR3 protein, so each entry shows the most common genes and DNA. The sample profile shows about 470,000 distinct CDR3 sequences; 15% of them were found once. The top ten constitute around 17% of the sample. The time point label here, explained by the study, means: newly diagnosed GD, antithyroid drugs for less than 3 months. RNA was extracted from PBMCs in TRIzol for both TCR sequencing and RNA sequencing.

These same data were also listed under a study on T cells in Graves' hyperthyroidism and ophthalmopathy.

Sequenced material: peripheral blood mononuclear cells (PBMCs), taken at new diagnosis, from a patient treated with antithyroid drugs. All receptors derive from a woman in her twenties or thirties with Graves disease. Donor details come from another sample of the same person, matched by shared clones.

This chain uses TRBV29-1 with TRBJ1-5; D might be TRBD1 (6 bases). This CDR3 has 15 residues. Germline V gene data show CDR1 as SQVTM and CDR2 as ANQGSEA. V lost 1 base and J 3 bases, leaving 13 bases between the germline ends. This CDR3 is CSVEVGGHSNQPQHF. In DNA form, the CDR3 reads TGCAGCGTTGAAGTTGGGGGGCACTCCAATCAGCCCCAGCATTTT.

The genes are TRBV19 and TRBJ2-2, with 13 nucleotides matching TRBD2. Germline trimming cut 6 bases from V and 4 bases from J; bases unmatched to any gene: 5. The CDR3 is 16 residues long. Germline lookup yields CDR1 LNHDA and CDR2 SQIVND (reference sequence). CDR3 bases: TGTGCCAGTAGCCGGACTAGCGGGAGTTCCACCGGGGAGCTGTTTTTT. Its translation: CASSRTSGSSTGELFF. The full variable domain, completed using reference TRBV19 and TRBJ2-2, is DGGITQSPKYLFRKEGQNVTLSCEQNLNHDAMYWYRQDPGQGLRLIYYSQIVNDFQKGDIAEGYSVSREKKESFPLTVTSAQKNPTAFYLCASSRTSGSSTGELFFGEGSRLTVL.

This clonotype was seen only a few times. The chain recombines TRBV28 with TRBJ2-7, with a possible D match to TRBD2 (7 bases). The CDR3 has 15 amino acids. Germline V gives CDR1 MDHEN, CDR2 SYDVKM. V was clipped by 3 bases and J by 4 bases, with 16 bases between them. Here the CDR3 DNA reads TGTGCCAGCAGTTTTGCGAGGGGGGGAAAGTACGAGCAGTACTTC. Its protein is CASSFARGGKYEQYF.

This clonotype was found many times. The CDR3 nucleotides read TGTGCCAGCAGCCTACAGATTCTGAACACTGAAGCTTTCTTT. Its translation is CASSLQILNTEAFF. This chain connects TRBV7-9 to TRBJ1-1; D is unresolved. The CDR3 covers 14 residues. V was pared by 5 bases and J by 0 bases, with 10 bases between. CDR1 and CDR2 from the germline V gene are SEHNR and FQNEAQ (reference sequence).

V is TRBV20-1 and J is TRBJ2-4; D call uncertain. The V and J ends lost 3 bases and 0 bases respectively, with 18 bases between them. This CDR3 has 17 amino acids. The germline V gene has CDR1 DFQATT and CDR2 SNEGSKA (reference sequence). In DNA form, the CDR3 reads TGCAGTGCTAGTATAAATACATTCGGCCTAGCCAAAAACATTCAGTACTTC. Translated, it gives CSASINTFGLAKNIQYF.

The rearrangement joins TRBV30 to TRBJ2-2, with D possibly being TRBD2 (6 bases). V was pared by 1 base and J by 6 bases, with 9 bases between. The CDR3 spans 13 residues. In germline, CDR1 is GTSNPN, CDR2 SVGIG (reference sequence). The CDR3 spells CAWSETSSGELFF. The CDR3 nucleotides are TGTGCCTGGAGTGAGACTAGTTCCGGGGAGCTGTTTTTT.

The chain employs TRBV3-1 and TRBJ2-2, with 9 bases matching TRBD1. The length of the CDR3 is 15 residues. Germline V gives CDR1 LGHDT, CDR2 YNNKEL (reference sequence). J gave up 5 bases and V 4 bases, and 5 bases lay outside the gene matches. DNA of the CDR3: TGTGCCAGCAGCCCCTTGGGACAGGGAACCGGGGAGCTGTTTTTT. This translates into CASSPLGQGTGELFF.

This clonotype was seen repeatedly, ten times or more. The chain uses TRBV27 and TRBJ1-1; D not certain. There are 14 residues in the CDR3. V lost 3 bases and J 1 base, leaving 9 bases between the germline ends. Germline V gene sequence: CDR1 MNHEY, CDR2 SMNVEV (reference sequence). Here the CDR3 reads CASSFLQPNTEAFF. The CDR3, as DNA: TGTGCCAGCAGTTTCCTACAGCCGAACACTGAAGCTTTCTTT.

This clonotype was found a few times. This chain uses TRBV7-2 with TRBJ2-2; TRBD1 is a possible D gene (6 bases). Between the trimmed V and J ends, which lost 0 bases and 5 bases, there was a span of 16 bases. This CDR3 is built from 17 residues. Germline V CDR1 and CDR2: SGHTA, FQGNSA. The CDR3 reads CASSLAYRGGGTGELFF. In nucleotides, the CDR3 is TGTGCCAGCAGCTTAGCCTACAGAGGGGGTGGGACCGGGGAGCTGTTTTTT.

In its sample, this clonotype was seen many times. The chain employs TRBV9 and TRBJ1-1; D might be TRBD1 (6 bases). This CDR3 comprises 18 residues. V shed 0 bases and J shed 0 bases, with 18 bases lying between them. Germline V lookup: CDR1 SGDLS, CDR2 YYNGEE. The CDR3 DNA is TGTGCCAGCAGCGTAGACAAGACAGGCTCTAGAATGAACACTGAAGCTTTCTTT. Its translation: CASSVDKTGSRMNTEAFF.

This clonotype was detected once. Being one base from a much bigger clone, this may be a read error. The V gene is TRBV6-1, the J gene TRBJ2-1; D is undetermined. The CDR3 has 14 amino acids. Germline V lookup: CDR1 MNHNS, CDR2 SASEGT. The V gene lost 4 bases and the J gene lost 8 bases, with 15 bases spanning the gap. DNA for the CDR3: TGTGCCAGCAGTGGAGACCCCGAACTCGATGAGCAGTTCTTC. It translates to CASSGDPELDEQFF.

This clonotype was found a few times. The rearrangement links TRBV9 to TRBJ2-3; 7 nucleotides line up with TRBD2. V lost 3 bases and J lost 1; bases outside the gene matches: 8. Per germline, CDR1 SGDLS and CDR2 YYNGEE. The CDR3 has 16 amino acids. The CDR3 sequence: CASSASGATRTDTQYF. The CDR3 DNA sequence: TGTGCCAGCAGCGCAAGCGGGGCCACCCGCACAGATACGCAGTATTTT.

This clonotype was counted at least ten times. The rearrangement uses TRBV11-1 and TRBJ2-7; no clear D. Per the germline V gene, CDR1 is SGHAT and CDR2 is FQDESV (reference sequence). Deletions cut 1 base from V and 7 bases from J, with 14 bases between. CDR3 length: 14 amino acids. The CDR3 here is CASSLGPNVGEQYF. CDR3 sequence (DNA): TGTGCCAGCAGCTTAGGGCCGAATGTCGGGGAGCAGTACTTC. The variable domain in full, with the rest retrieved from reference TRBV11-1 and TRBJ2-7, is EAEVAQSPRYKITEKSQAVAFWCDPISGHATLYWYRQILGQGPELLVQFQDESVVDDSQLPKDRFSAERLKGVDSTLKIQPAELGDSAMYLCASSLGPNVGEQYFGPGTRLTVT.

CDR3 bases: TGTGCCAGCAGTGGGGTCCCGGCTTACGAGCAGTACTTC. This encodes CASSGVPAYEQYF. The chain uses TRBV25-1 and TRBJ2-7; no clear D. The germline V gene encodes CDR1 MGHDK and CDR2 SYGVNS. This CDR3 is built from 13 residues. The germline V and J ends were trimmed by 4 bases and 4 bases, with 11 bases remaining between them.

This clonotype was seen many times. J is TRBJ2-1 and V is TRBV11-2; 10 bases are shared with TRBD1. CDR3 length: 17 amino acids. In germline, CDR1 is SGHAT, CDR2 FQNNGV. The V gene end was trimmed by 5 bases and the J gene end by 3 bases; junction bases not matched to a gene: 10. The CDR3 nucleotides are TGTGCCAGCAGCCCCCCCACCGGGACAGGGGACTACAATGAGCAGTTCTTC. Its protein is CASSPPTGTGDYNEQFF.

This clonotype was found many times. This chain uses TRBV28 with TRBJ1-1, with D tentatively TRBD1 (5 bases). CDR1 MDHEN and CDR2 SYDVKM come from the germline V gene. This CDR3 region has 13 residues. V was cut by 5 bases and J by 7 bases, with 14 bases left in between. The CDR3 spells CASSPSSDIEAFF. For the CDR3, the DNA is TGTGCCAGCAGTCCATCGTCGGACATTGAAGCTTTCTTT. The whole variable domain, filled in from reference TRBV28 and TRBJ1-1, reads DVKVTQSSRYLVKRTGEKVFLECVQDMDHENMFWYRQDPGLGLRLIYFSYDVKMKEKGDIPEGYSVSREKKERFSLILESASTNQTSMYLCASSPSSDIEAFFGQGTRLTVV.

The genes are TRBV6-2 or TRBV6-3 and TRBJ2-7; the match to TRBD1 covers 11 bases. The CDR3 contains 15 residues. CDR1 and CDR2 (germline): MNHEY, SVGEGT. The V and J ends lost 6 bases and 0 bases, in that order; junction bases with no gene match: 4. The CDR3 DNA reads as TGTGCCAGCAGCCGGGACAGGGGGGCCTCCTACGAGCAGTACTTC. Its translation: CASSRDRGASYEQYF.

This clonotype was found many times. V usage is TRBV14 and J usage is TRBJ1-2, with D possibly being TRBD1 (5 bases). V gave up 6 bases and J gave up 2 bases, with 7 bases separating them. Germline V gene data show CDR1 as SGHDN and CDR2 as FVKESK. This CDR3 is built from 12 residues. Here the CDR3 reads CASSEGNYGYTF. CDR3 coding DNA: TGTGCCAGCAGTGAGGGGAACTATGGCTACACCTTC.

The chain has TRBV12-5 and TRBJ2-1; no reliable D call. The V and J ends lost 4 bases and 9 bases respectively, with 13 bases between them. The germline V gene encodes CDR1 LGHNT and CDR2 FRNRAP. The CDR3 extends over 13 amino acids. CDR3 sequence reads: CASGYPEAGEQFF. The CDR3 bases are TGTGCTAGTGGTTACCCCGAGGCCGGTGAGCAGTTCTTC.

This clonotype occurred many times. This rearrangement joins TRBV11-3 to TRBJ2-7, with 8 bases lining up with TRBD1. The V segment lost 5 bases and the J segment 6 bases; nucleotides outside the gene matches: 9. CDR3 size: 14 residues. The germline gives CDR1 SGHNT, CDR2 YENEEA. DNA of the CDR3: TGTGCCAGCAGCCCACGGACAGGGAGCAGCGAGCAGTACTTC. Protein product: CASSPRTGSSEQYF.

This clonotype has a count of ten or more. This rearrangement joins TRBV27 to TRBJ2-7; D uncertain. The CDR3 spans 12 residues. Germline V gene sequence: CDR1 MNHEY, CDR2 SMNVEV (reference sequence). Between the trimmed V and J ends, which lost 2 bases and 6 bases, there was a span of 8 bases. The CDR3 spells CASSLQNSEQYF. The CDR3 DNA follows: TGTGCCAGCAGTTTACAAAATTCCGAGCAGTACTTC.

The table lists this clonotype with many counts. The genes are TRBV20-1 and TRBJ2-7; the D gene could be TRBD1 or TRBD2 (6 bases each). This CDR3 has 18 amino acids. Trimming cost V 3 bases and J 4 bases, with 28 bases left between them. Germline V CDR1 and CDR2: DFQATT, SNEGSKA (reference sequence). In DNA, the CDR3 is TGCAGTGCTAGGCTCCGGTATAACGGGGGCCCGGTGCGTTACGAGCAGTACTTC. Its translation: CSARLRYNGGPVRYEQYF.

The genes are TRBV3-1 and TRBJ2-7; D is possibly TRBD1 (6 bases). Trimming stripped 0 bases from V and 7 bases from J, with 19 bases between. The CDR3 length is 16 residues. Germline V CDR1 and CDR2: LGHDT, YNNKEL (reference sequence). The CDR3 nucleotides read TGTGCCAGCAGCCAAGAAGCAGGACAGACTATGGTGGAGCAGTACTTC. Translation gives CASSQEAGQTMVEQYF.

This clonotype was counted ten times or more. The chain is built from TRBV27 and TRBJ2-7; D perhaps matches TRBD1 (7 bases). The CDR3 contains 16 residues. V lost 0 bases to trimming and J lost 2 bases, with 14 bases between them. Germline CDR1 reads MNHEY; CDR2 reads SMNVEV (reference sequence). This CDR3 is CASSLSRGQRTYEQYF. CDR3 nucleotide sequence: TGTGCCAGCAGTTTATCGCGGGGACAGCGGACCTACGAGCAGTACTTC.

This sequence joins TRBV3-1 and TRBJ2-7; 11 bases are shared with TRBD2. This CDR3 region has 16 residues. Germline CDR1 and CDR2: LGHDT and YNNKEL (reference sequence). The V gene end was trimmed by 1 base and the J gene end by 4 bases; junction bases not matched to a gene: 6. The CDR3 DNA sequence: TGTGCCAGCAGCCAAGGACTAGCGGGATCGTCATACGAGCAGTACTTC. It translates to CASSQGLAGSSYEQYF.

This clonotype was counted ten times or more. This chain uses TRBV5-1 with TRBJ2-5, with 11 positions matching TRBD2. The CDR3 has 14 amino acids. Germline V gene lookup returns CDR1 SGHRS and CDR2 YFSETQ. Losses at the gene ends were 4 bases for V and 2 bases for J; bases not matched to a gene: 1. The CDR3: CASSRLAGQETQYF. The CDR3 coding sequence is TGCGCCAGCAGCCGACTAGCGGGACAAGAGACCCAGTACTTC.

The chain links TRBV3-1 to TRBJ2-3; D unclear. The germline gives CDR1 LGHDT, CDR2 YNNKEL (reference sequence). The CDR3 extends over 14 amino acids. Deletions cut 0 bases from V and 3 bases from J, with 7 bases between. The CDR3 DNA sequence: TGTGCCAGCAGCCAAGATCAAAGGACAGATACGCAGTATTTT. Translated: CASSQDQRTDTQYF.